Listed below are T cell receptor beta chains from one sample, sequenced in a study of vaccination and CD4 T cells after COVID-19. TCRdb re-analysed the PCR reads in MiXCR, keeping a single row per CDR3 protein. The sample shows some 19,000 distinct CDR3 sequences, 60% to 80% of them seen only once. For these TCRs, the target antigens are not known. Material: CD4+ T cells from blood, cultured in vitro, obtained before SARS-CoV-2 vaccination. These receptors were obtained from a human donor who received a COVID-19 vaccine. CDR3s leave out the opening cysteine and the closing phenylalanine or tryptophan. Clone sizes are given selectively: once, few, many, or a class where the clone is expanded.

TRBV20-1	-	TRBJ2-7	SATQVYEQY
TRBV20-1	few	TRBJ1-5	SARDGANRVNQPQH
TRBV4-3	-	TRBJ1-6	ASSTGTGIYNSPLH
TRBV7-6	-	TRBJ1-1	ASSLYDRVGNTEAF
TRBV20-1	-	TRBJ2-5	SARSGLAGGGETQY
TRBV5-1	-	TRBJ2-2	ASSPDRTYTGELF
TRBV6-5	-	TRBJ2-7	ASSFGANSEQY
TRBV19	-	TRBJ1-2	ASSPLGWDGYT
TRBV19	-	TRBJ2-3	ASSSGGAGFSGTDTQY
TRBV7-5	-	TRBJ1-2	ISVPEATELRALGRLGNYGYT
TRBV5-1	-	TRBJ2-5	ASSLAGMEETQY
TRBV19	few	TRBJ1-1	ASSILGGLLGDTEAF
TRBV15	few	TRBJ2-3	ATSRDRGDTQY
TRBV20-1	few	TRBJ2-1	SAQSGGAYNEQF
TRBV6-1	-	TRBJ1-3	ASTVGSGNTIY
TRBV2	-	TRBJ1-5	ASRTGGGNQPQH
TRBV29-1	-	TRBJ2-7	SVNPGGGSSYEQY
TRBV20-1	once	TRBJ1-2	SAPLTGAGGYT
TRBV5-1	-	TRBJ1-1	ASGRFGTEAF
TRBV25-1	-	TRBJ2-2	ASSEQDTGTGELF
TRBV25-1	once	TRBJ1-1	ASSEYGRRNQNTEAF
TRBV24-1	-	TRBJ2-5	ATSDSFNGFGTQY
TRBV11-1	-	TRBJ1-3	ASSSRTGPGNTIY
TRBV20-1	-	TRBJ1-6	SARRQSDSPLH
TRBV6-5	-	TRBJ1-3	ASSYDRYSGNTIY
TRBV27	-	TRBJ2-7	ASSLFGGAPYEQY
TRBV7-3	-	TRBJ2-3	ASSSGLASDTQY
TRBV7-2	-	TRBJ2-7	ASSSSGGTYEQY
TRBV10-1	few	TRBJ2-3	ASSMSSGGLKDTQY
TRBV20-1	-	TRBJ2-5	SARTRQETQY
TRBV6-1	-	TRBJ2-1	ASGDVSWYYNGQF
TRBV24-1	-	TRBJ2-3	ATSDMGLAGTHTQY
TRBV24-1	-	TRBJ2-1	ATSDPGLGADTNEQF
TRBV2	-	TRBJ2-5	ASGPGETQY
TRBV20-1	-	TRBJ2-4	SARGTRWNIQY
TRBV20-1	few	TRBJ1-2	SASEGGRGYT
TRBV7-2	few	TRBJ1-2	ASSVPGTGSGYT
TRBV2	-	TRBJ2-5	ASKRSQETQY
TRBV7-3	-	TRBJ2-3	ASSQSSGPTDTQY
TRBV6-2/TRBV6-3	once	TRBJ2-5	ASTQGLAGGQETQY
TRBV7-2	-	TRBJ2-5	ASTTQGVQETQY
TRBV20-1	-	TRBJ2-3	SARGGRDTDTQY
TRBV24-1	few	TRBJ2-3	ATSDLTTDTQY
TRBV6-5	-	TRBJ1-6	ASSYRVETHSPLH
TRBV4-2	-	TRBJ1-2	ASSAPGTDTVRGYT
TRBV6-1	-	TRBJ2-5	ASSHGLGGEETQY
TRBV24-1	few	TRBJ1-6	ATSLPDPSSPLH
TRBV6-1	-	TRBJ1-2	ASSHYRIDYGYT
TRBV5-5	-	TRBJ2-7	ASSLLGNYEQY
TRBV15	few	TRBJ2-3	ATSRDRTGPTQY